This passage covers 28 T cell receptor beta chains from one sample sequenced in a study of T cell responses to AZD1222 COVID-19 vaccine (dated by TCRdb to 2020 to 2023). To prepare the library, the immunoSEQ multiplex PCR assay was applied. TCRdb took over this immuneACCESS table, retaining in-frame rearrangements with V and J assigned. Such tables are incomplete; in checked studies, under half of the missing clones stem from an unresolved V gene, and the remainder is unexplained. In all, the sample holds roughly 180,000 clones, and about 93% of those were seen once. The ten largest account for 1.9% of the sample. The time point tag for this specimen amounts to: about 28 days (+/-7) after the second vaccine dose. The sequences come from peripheral blood, collected 28 days after the second AZD1222 dose. The origin of the receptors is an adult who received the AZD1222 COVID-19 vaccine.

The chain links TRBV6-5 to TRBJ2-7, with D unclear. Germline loops: CDR1 MNHEY, CDR2 SVGAGI. V dropped 7 bases and J dropped 4 bases, with 11 bases sitting between them. The CDR3 runs to 12 residues. CDR3 sequence (DNA): TGTGCCAGCATTGGGATAGGATACGAGCAGTACTTC. It yields the protein CASIGIGYEQYF.

The chain couples TRBV28 to TRBJ2-3; 7 bases are shared with TRBD2. CDR3 length: 14 amino acids. V trimming: 7 bases; J trimming: 4 bases; junction bases outside the gene matches: 8. Per the germline V gene, CDR1 is MDHEN and CDR2 is SYDVKM. The DNA for the CDR3 is TGTGCCAGCACCTGGGGGGGAGGTTCAGATACGCAGTATTTT. The encoded protein is CASTWGGGSDTQYF.

The DNA of the CDR3 is TGTGCCAGCTTAAGACGGGAGAGTGAGCAGTTCTTC. Translated: CASLRRESEQFF. This chain uses TRBV21-1 with TRBJ2-1; the table gives TRBD2 as D, unverified against the DNA. TRBV21-1 is assigned pseudogene status. This CDR3 region has 12 residues.

The rearrangement uses TRBV15 and TRBJ1-3; no firm D call. The CDR3 loop spans 13 amino acids. Trimming left V 9 bases short and J 1 base short, with 10 bases between. Germline CDR1 LNHNV, CDR2 YYDKDF (reference sequence). The CDR3 coding sequence is TGTGCCACGAGCGGGTCATCTGGAAACACCATATATTTT. Translation: CATSGSSGNTIYF.

This chain uses TRBV30 with TRBJ2-1; D ambiguous. Germline-derived CDR1 and CDR2 are GTSNPN and SVGIG (reference sequence). The CDR3 has 15 residues. The V end lost 0 bases, the J end lost 3 bases, and 12 bases lay between the germline ends. This CDR3 reads CAWSVVGGLYNEQFF. The CDR3 DNA is TGTGCCTGGAGTGTAGTTGGCGGCCTCTACAATGAGCAGTTCTTC.

The chain employs TRBV25-1 and TRBJ2-3, with D perhaps matching TRBD1 or TRBD2 (6 bases each). This CDR3 contains 16 residues. V lost 1 base, J lost 5 bases, and 16 bases lay in between. Germline V lookup: CDR1 MGHDK, CDR2 SYGVNS. In DNA form, the CDR3 reads TGTGCCAGCAGTGAATCTGGGGGGCTGGCGGTAGATACGCAGTATTTT. The encoded protein is CASSESGGLAVDTQYF.

This clone has just a few counts. The V gene is TRBV7-9, the J gene TRBJ2-5; a weak D match, TRBD2 (5 bases). With 5 bases removed from V and 0 bases from J, the gap between germline ends came to 19 bases. CDR1 and CDR2 from the germline V gene are SEHNR and FQNEAQ (reference sequence). The CDR3 covers 17 residues. DNA for the CDR3: TGTGCCAGCAGCCAAAATGCTCTAGCAAAGTACCAAGAGACCCAGTACTTC. Protein product: CASSQNALAKYQETQYF.

The chain employs TRBV28 and TRBJ2-7; 11 positions agree with TRBD2. The CDR3 runs to 16 residues. Germline CDR1 is MDHEN and CDR2 is SYDVKM. V was pared by 7 bases and J by 3 bases, with 11 bases of the junction left unmatched. In DNA form, the CDR3 reads TGTGCCAGCACATCCGTGGGACTAGCGGCACACTACGAGCAGTACTTC. This translates into CASTSVGLAAHYEQYF.

The J gene is TRBJ1-3, the V gene TRBV6-5; 9 bases fit TRBD1. Per germline, CDR1 MNHEY and CDR2 SVGAGI. After removal of 6 bases from V and 5 bases from J, the junction contained 2 bases not matched to a gene. The CDR3 consists of 13 residues. CDR3 sequence: CASRQGARNTIYF. The CDR3 region has the DNA TGTGCCAGCAGACAGGGGGCCCGAAACACCATATATTTT.

This clone was counted between two and nine times. This chain uses TRBV5-4 with TRBJ2-7; the D gene could be TRBD1 or TRBD2 (5 bases each). Trimming stripped 2 bases from V and 6 bases from J, with 9 bases between. The germline V gene has CDR1 SGHNT and CDR2 YYREEE (reference sequence). This CDR3 has 12 amino acids. DNA of the CDR3: TGTGCCAGCAGCTTAGACAGCGGCGAGCAGTACTTC. Translation: CASSLDSGEQYF.

The chain recombines TRBV7-2 with TRBJ2-7; 7 nucleotides agree with TRBD2. Germline trimming cut 2 bases from V and 1 base from J; bases unmatched to any gene: 5. The germline CDR1 and CDR2 sequences are SGHTA and FQGNSA. This CDR3 region has 15 residues. Here the CDR3 reads CASSLWASGSYEQYF. The CDR3 region has the DNA TGTGCCAGCAGCTTATGGGCTAGCGGATCCTACGAGCAGTACTTC.

The rearrangement links TRBV5-1 to TRBJ2-7; 7 nucleotides match TRBD1. Germline V gives CDR1 SGHRS, CDR2 YFSETQ. V gave up 1 base and J gave up 4 bases; unmatched junction bases: 11. The CDR3 contains 16 residues. DNA of the CDR3: TGCGCCAGCAGCTTGACGGCCGGGACAGCAAAATACGAGCAGTACTTC. Translating it yields CASSLTAGTAKYEQYF.

V usage is TRBV5-5 and J usage is TRBJ2-3; no clear D. The V gene lost 1 base and the J gene lost 5 bases, with 5 bases spanning the gap. This CDR3 is built from 12 residues. The germline gives CDR1 SGHKS, CDR2 YYEKEE (reference sequence). CDR3 nucleotides: TGTGCCAGCAGCTTGACGCGAGATACGCAGTATTTT. It translates to CASSLTRDTQYF.

The chain combines TRBV6-5 with TRBJ1-1; D is ambiguous. The germline gives CDR1 MNHEY, CDR2 SVGAGI. Between the trimmed V and J ends, which lost 2 bases and 8 bases, there was a span of 18 bases. This CDR3 spans 15 amino acids. Here the CDR3 DNA reads TGTGCCAGCAGTTACAGGAGGTTATTGGAGAGGGAAGCTTTCTTT. Translation gives CASSYRRLLEREAFF.

This clone was seen more than once but under ten times. J is TRBJ1-5 and V is TRBV18; D is unresolved. Germline V lookup: CDR1 KGHSH, CDR2 LQKENI. Trimming pared 2 bases from V and 0 bases from J, leaving 14 bases between. This CDR3 region has 17 residues. The chain's CDR3 is CASSPGWEDVSNQPQHF. CDR3 in DNA: TGTGCCAGCTCACCAGGTTGGGAAGATGTTAGCAATCAGCCCCAGCATTTT.

The chain has TRBV7-2 and TRBJ2-7; maybe TRBD2 (7 bases). The CDR3 has 15 amino acids. Trimming took 5 bases from V and 3 from J, leaving 17 bases between them. CDR1 is SGHTA and CDR2 is FQGNSA in the germline V gene. The CDR3 bases are TGTGCCAGCAGCACCTTTCGGCGGGGGCACTACGAGCAGTACTTC. Protein: CASSTFRRGHYEQYF.

The CDR3 DNA is TGTGCCAGTAGTAAAGGGACAGGGAACAATCAGCCCCAGCATTTT. Amino acids: CASSKGTGNNQPQHF. The chain carries TRBV19 and TRBJ1-5; the match to TRBD1 covers 9 bases. CDR3 length: 15 amino acids. Germline V lookup: CDR1 LNHDA, CDR2 SQIVND (reference sequence). J gave up 3 bases and V 4 bases, and 4 bases lay outside the gene matches.

The V and J genes are TRBV11-2 and TRBJ2-3; 9 nucleotides line up with TRBD1. The CDR3 consists of 16 residues. The J segment lost 0 bases and the V segment lost 3 bases, leaving 4 bases of the junction unmatched. Germline CDR1 and CDR2: SGHAT and FQNNGV. The CDR3, as DNA: TGTGCCAGCAGCTTGGCCGGGACAGGGAGCACAGATACGCAGTATTTT. Translating gives CASSLAGTGSTDTQYF.

V usage is TRBV7-2 and J usage is TRBJ2-1; 10 positions agree with TRBD2. J lost 10 bases, V lost 1 base, and 10 bases had no gene match. The CDR3 length is 16 residues. Per germline, CDR1 SGHTA and CDR2 FQGNSA. The chain's CDR3 is CASSLGGVAGGQEQFF. The DNA of the CDR3 is TGTGCCAGCAGCTTAGGAGGGGTAGCGGGGGGCCAAGAGCAGTTCTTC. Drawing the rest from reference TRBV7-2 and TRBJ2-1, the complete variable domain is GAGVSQSPSNKVTEKGKDVELRCDPISGHTALYWYRQSLGQGLEFLIYFQGNSAPDKSGLPSDRFSAERTGGSVSTLTIQRTQQEDSAVYLCASSLGGVAGGQEQFFGPGTRLTVL.

This clone was counted a few times. The chain has TRBV19 and TRBJ2-2; unclear D gene. CDR1 is LNHDA and CDR2 is SQIVND in the germline V gene (reference sequence). V was clipped by 1 base and J by 0 bases, with 3 bases between them. The CDR3 totals 14 residues. The CDR3 DNA sequence: TGTGCCAGTAGTATAGCAGCGAACACCGGGGAGCTGTTTTTT. This translates into CASSIAANTGELFF.

The J gene is TRBJ1-1, the V gene TRBV7-8, with D possibly TRBD1 on 5 matching bases. The CDR3 sequence is 14 residues long. Germline V gene data show CDR1 as SGHVS and CDR2 as FQNEAQ. V was clipped by 0 bases and J by 8 bases, with 13 bases between them. The DNA of the CDR3 is TGTGCCAGCAGCTTAGCCATATCAGGGAGAGAAGCTTTCTTT. It encodes CASSLAISGREAFF.

This clone was seen more than once but under ten times. The V gene is TRBV6-5, the J gene TRBJ1-2, with a tentative D call TRBD1 (5 bases). With 6 bases removed from V and 6 bases from J, the gap between germline ends came to 14 bases. The germline CDR1 and CDR2 sequences are MNHEY and SVGAGI. The CDR3 has 13 residues. The CDR3 DNA sequence: TGTGCCAGCAGCCGCGACAGCTCCCATGGCTACACCTTC. This translates into CASSRDSSHGYTF.

V is TRBV7-8 and J is TRBJ2-1, with D perhaps given as TRBD1 or TRBD2 (5 bases each). Trimming stripped 2 bases from V and 7 bases from J, with 12 bases between. The CDR3 is 14 amino acids. The germline V gene has CDR1 SGHVS and CDR2 FQNEAQ. This CDR3 is CASSLNSRGNEQFF. The CDR3 DNA follows: TGTGCCAGCAGCTTAAACTCGAGGGGTAATGAGCAGTTCTTC.

The chain links TRBV29-1 to TRBJ2-3; D might be TRBD2 (6 bases). The germline V gene has CDR1 SQVTM and CDR2 ANQGSEA. This CDR3 spans 11 amino acids. The V end was cut by 8 bases, the J end by 6 bases, with 12 bases between. This CDR3 reads CSWRVRDTQYF. The CDR3 DNA follows: TGCAGCTGGAGGGTCCGGGATACGCAGTATTTT.

The CDR3 spells CASSWTGSNQPQHF. The CDR3 DNA sequence: TGTGCCAGCAGCTGGACAGGTAGCAATCAGCCCCAGCATTTT. The gene calls are TRBV7-3 and TRBJ1-5; 7 nucleotides line up with TRBD1. CDR1 is SGHTA, CDR2 FQGTGA, per germline. CDR3 length: 14 amino acids. The V gene end was trimmed by 4 bases and the J gene end by 0 bases; junction bases not matched to a gene: 0.

In its sample, this clone was seen once. The V and J genes are TRBV19 and TRBJ1-5; tentative D call: TRBD1 (6 bases). Germline V gene sequence: CDR1 LNHDA, CDR2 SQIVND (reference sequence). V lost 6 bases, J lost 4 bases, and 10 bases lay in between. This CDR3 spans 13 amino acids. CDR3 protein: CASSRQANQPQHF. In DNA form, the CDR3 reads TGTGCCAGTAGCAGACAGGCGAATCAGCCCCAGCATTTT.

The chain carries TRBV9 and TRBJ1-2; no definite D call. The germline CDR1 and CDR2 sequences are SGDLS and YYNGEE. The ends were cut back, 0 bases at V and 4 bases at J, with 10 bases in the middle. The CDR3 contains 14 residues. CDR3 nucleotides: TGTGCCAGCAGCGTAGAGGCGGAATCCTATGGCTACACCTTC. This translates into CASSVEAESYGYTF.

This clone appeared a single time. DNA of the CDR3: TGTGCCAGCGGGCAGGGCCAGGGCACTGAAGCTTTCTTT. It translates to CASGQGQGTEAFF. The chain recombines TRBV9 with TRBJ1-1; weak D call: TRBD1 (5 bases). This CDR3 is built from 13 residues. CDR1 is SGDLS, CDR2 YYNGEE, per germline. V was pared by 7 bases and J by 4 bases, with 14 bases between.